Sequencing of this T cell receptor (beta chain) was carried out in a study of control samples from healthy donors and cancer patients. Generated by immunoSEQ multiplex PCR, the TCRdb table keeps only in-frame clones and is missing some. The sample contains just over 90,000 clones, around 83% of which appear only once. This CDR3 region has 13 residues. Germline V gene data show CDR1 as SQVTM and CDR2 as ANQGSEA. V lost 6 bases to trimming and J lost 2 bases, with 14 bases between them. The TCR comes from a woman aged 45-59 years in good health. What was sequenced was blood. The V gene is TRBV29-1, the J gene TRBJ2-7; maybe TRBD1 (6 bases). Written as DNA, the CDR3 is TGCAGCGTCGCCGACAGGAGGCCCTACGAGCAGTACTTC. Protein: CSVADRRPYEQYF.